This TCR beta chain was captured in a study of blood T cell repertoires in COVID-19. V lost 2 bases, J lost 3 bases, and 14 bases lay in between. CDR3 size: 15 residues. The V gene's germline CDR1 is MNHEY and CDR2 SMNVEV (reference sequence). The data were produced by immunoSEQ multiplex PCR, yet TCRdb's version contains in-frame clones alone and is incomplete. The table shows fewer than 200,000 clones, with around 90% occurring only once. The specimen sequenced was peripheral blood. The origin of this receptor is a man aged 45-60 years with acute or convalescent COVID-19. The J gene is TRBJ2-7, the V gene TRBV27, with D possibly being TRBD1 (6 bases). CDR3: CASSLKGQGGYEQYF. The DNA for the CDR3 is TGTGCCAGCAGTTTAAAGGGACAAGGGGGCTACGAGCAGTACTTC.